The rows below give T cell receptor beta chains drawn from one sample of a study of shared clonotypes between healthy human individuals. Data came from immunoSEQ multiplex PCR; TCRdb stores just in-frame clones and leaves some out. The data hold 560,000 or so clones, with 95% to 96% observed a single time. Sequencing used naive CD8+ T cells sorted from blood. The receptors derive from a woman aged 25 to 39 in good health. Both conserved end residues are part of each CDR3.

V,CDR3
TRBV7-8,CASSLGGGSYEQFF
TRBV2,CASRDYPNTDTQYF
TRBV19,CASRTTEVDTEAFF
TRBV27,CASSPGTSGRSEQFF
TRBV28,CASSSIETQYF
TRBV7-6,CASSSGLAGGTGEQYF
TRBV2,CASSVAGATNEKLFF
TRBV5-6,CASSLSHSPSYEQYF
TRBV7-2,CASSLVGGGAGAYEQYF
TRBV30,CAWSERVVDTEAFF
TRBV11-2,CASSGDMGTVRYEQYF
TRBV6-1,CASSEWKTGTSGYEQYF
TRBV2,CASRRPSGEKLFF
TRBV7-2,CASTRTSGRVDTQYF
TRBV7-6,CASSPSGRATDTQYF
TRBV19,CASSLKRSTDTQYF
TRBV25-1,CASSDEDRLDTQYF
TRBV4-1,CASSQDAFYEQYF
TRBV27,CASSFGTSGREQFF
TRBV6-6,CASSLLPGTANEKLFF
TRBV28,CASSLWGTNNEQFF
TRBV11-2,CASSLASGRGHEQFF
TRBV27,CASTSLPPGELFF
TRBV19,CASSEGTSGHTDTQYF
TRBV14,CASSLSGTSYEQYF
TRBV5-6,CASSLSPGGDSLAQYF
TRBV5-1,CASSLSGYEQYF
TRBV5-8,CASSYAGGSGELFF
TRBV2,CASSPPGQGYNQPQHF
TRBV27,CASSPGGSFYGYTF
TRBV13,CASSPGAPSNTGELFF
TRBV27,CASSPGQPLADVTYEQYF
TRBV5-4,CASSLGLGTYEQYF
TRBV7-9,CASSLGAGRADTEAFF
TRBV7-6,CASSLGLAGPTDTQYF
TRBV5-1,CASSLALGGSSTGELFF
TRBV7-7,CASSFRQGAGELFF
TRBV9,CASSPRPGGADTQYF
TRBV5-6,CASSTSGNEQFF
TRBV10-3,CAISAPSEIGKFTDTQYF
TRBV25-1,CASSETGYDQPQHF
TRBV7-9,CASRLAGSSYEQYF
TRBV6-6,CASLDRGNGYTF
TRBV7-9,CASSEDRLRETENEKLFF
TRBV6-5,CASSYSISLPSNEQFF